One sample yielded the 15 T cell receptor beta chains listed below, sequenced in a study of T cells after yellow fever vaccination. TCRdb re-analysed the 5' RACE reads in MiXCR, keeping a single row per CDR3 protein. The data show tens of thousands of distinct CDR3 sequences, with under 8% seen just once and 30% to 45% held by the top ten. The sequenced sample was CD8+ T cells sorted from PBMCs, obtained about 49 days after the first yellow fever vaccination. All receptors come from a man between 18 and 35 years old who received the YFV17D yellow fever vaccine.

This clonotype was picked up a small number of times. The chain uses TRBV5-1 and TRBJ2-5, with 8 positions matching TRBD2. Germline V gene lookup returns CDR1 SGHRS and CDR2 YFSETQ. CDR3 length equals 15 residues. The trim removed 0 bases at V and 5 bases at J, leaving 6 bases unmatched. The CDR3 reads CASSLAGGAYETQYF. CDR3 nucleotides: TGCGCCAGCAGCTTGGCCGGGGGGGCCTATGAGACCCAGTACTTC. The whole variable domain, filled in from reference TRBV5-1 and TRBJ2-5, reads KAGVTQTPRYLIKTRGQQVTLSCSPISGHRSVSWYQQTPGQGLQFLFEYFSETQRNKGNFPGRFSGRQFSNSRSEMNVSTLELGDSALYLCASSLAGGAYETQYFGPGTRLLVL.

Points on this clonotype: Just one base apart from a much larger clone, this may be a read error. V usage is TRBV7-2 and J usage is TRBJ2-1; D may correspond to TRBD1 or TRBD2 (5 bases each). This CDR3 has 16 residues. Germline V lookup: CDR1 SGHTA, CDR2 FQGNSA. The CDR3 loop reads CAGSSLGRAIYNEQFF. CDR3 coding DNA: TGTGCCGGCAGCAGCCTGGGACGGGCAATCTACAATGAGCAGTTCTTC.

This chain links TRBV7-3 with TRBJ2-5; 8 nucleotides match TRBD2. This CDR3 comprises 15 residues. The ends lost 2 bases at V and 5 bases at J; junction bases unmatched: 7. Germline assignment: CDR1 SGHTA and CDR2 FQGTGA. CDR3: CASSLLAGSAETQYF. For the CDR3, the DNA is TGTGCCAGCAGCTTATTAGCGGGGTCGGCGGAGACCCAGTACTTC.

This clonotype was recorded at least ten times. V and J are TRBV5-1 and TRBJ2-7; D remains ambiguous. Germline-derived CDR1 and CDR2 are SGHRS and YFSETQ. This CDR3 region has 13 residues. Trimming took off 2 bases at V and 4 bases at J, with 10 bases between the two ends. For the CDR3, the DNA is TGCGCCAGCAGCTTCGCCCTAGGGTACGAGCAGTACGTC. Protein product: CASSFALGYEQYV.

This clonotype was observed many times. The gene calls are TRBV4-1 and TRBJ2-5; D uncertain. The CDR3 sequence is 13 residues long. The germline V gene has CDR1 MGHRA and CDR2 YSYEKL. V was cut by 4 bases and J by 2 bases, with 8 bases left in between. The chain's CDR3 is CASSPRFQETQYF. CDR3 sequence (DNA): TGCGCCAGCAGCCCCCGCTTTCAAGAGACCCAGTACTTC.

Only a few counts were recorded for this clonotype. This rearrangement joins TRBV27 to TRBJ1-2; 10 nucleotides agree with TRBD1. The trim removed 1 base at V and 8 bases at J, leaving 10 bases unmatched. Per the germline V gene, CDR1 is MNHEY and CDR2 is SMNVEV (reference sequence). This CDR3 has 16 amino acids. This CDR3 reads CASSLFSGTGEGGYTF. The CDR3 nucleotides read TGTGCCAGCAGTTTATTCTCAGGGACAGGGGAGGGCGGCTACACCTTC.

This clonotype was seen ten or more times. CDR3 DNA sequence: TGCAGCGTTGAACTGGGTTCCTACGAGCAGTACTTC. Translation gives CSVELGSYEQYF. J is TRBJ2-7 and V is TRBV29-1; no firm D call. The V and J ends lost 2 bases and 1 base respectively, with 6 bases between them. Germline loops: CDR1 SQVTM, CDR2 ANQGSEA. CDR3 length: 12 amino acids.

This clonotype was detected ten times or more. V gene TRBV29-1 combines with J gene TRBJ2-3, with 7 nucleotides matching TRBD1. CDR1 and CDR2 (germline): SQVTM, ANQGSEA. J gave up 2 bases and V 1 base, and 9 bases lay outside the gene matches. The CDR3 has 16 amino acids. The CDR3 sequence: CSVEVWGKGATDTQYF. The CDR3 bases are TGCAGCGTTGAAGTCTGGGGGAAGGGGGCCACAGATACGCAGTATTTT.

This clonotype has ten or more counts. The chain joins TRBV4-1 to TRBJ2-2, with 9 positions matching TRBD1. The CDR3 runs 17 residues. The V gene's germline CDR1 is MGHRA and CDR2 YSYEKL. V lost 0 bases, J lost 3 bases, and 5 bases stayed unmatched. The CDR3 here is CASSQEDRGAHTGELFF. CDR3 in DNA: TGCGCCAGCAGCCAAGAGGACAGGGGCGCGCACACCGGGGAGCTGTTTTTT.

Many counts were recorded for this clonotype. The rearrangement links TRBV6-5 to TRBJ2-2, with 7 nucleotides matching TRBD2. Germline values: CDR1 MNHEY, CDR2 SVGAGI. CDR3 length: 15 residues. With 2 bases clipped from V and 2 bases from J, the junction kept 2 bases outside the gene matches. CDR3 protein: CASSYGGGNTGELFF. The CDR3 nucleotides read TGTGCCAGCAGTTACGGCGGGGGAAACACCGGGGAGCTGTTTTTT.

This clonotype was counted ten times or more. The J gene is TRBJ2-3, the V gene TRBV30; 8 bases fit TRBD2. The junction had 12 bases not matched to a gene; V was cut back by 5 bases and J by 5 bases. Germline CDR1 reads GTSNPN; CDR2 reads SVGIG (reference sequence). This CDR3 is 15 amino acids long. CDR3: CAWHSGETQIDTQYF. DNA for the CDR3: TGTGCCTGGCATAGCGGGGAAACCCAAATAGATACGCAGTATTTT. The variable domain in full, completed from reference TRBV30 and TRBJ2-3, reads SQTIHQWPATLVQPVGSPLSLECTVEGTSNPNLYWYRQAAGRGLQLLFYSVGIGQISSEVPQNLSASRPQDRQFILSSKKLLLSDSGFYLCAWHSGETQIDTQYFGPGTRLTVL.

The chain is built from TRBV12-3 or TRBV12-4 and TRBJ2-7; 8 bases map to TRBD2. There are 14 residues in the CDR3. V trimming: 5 bases; J trimming: 2 bases; junction bases outside the gene matches: 5. The CDR3 DNA follows: TGTGCCAGCAGTCCCCGGGGGGGGGCCTACGAGCAGTACGTC. This sequence encodes CASSPRGGAYEQYV.

The V and J genes are TRBV21-1 and TRBJ2-6; the table's D gene call, TRBD2, was not cross checked with the DNA. TRBV21-1 is tagged as a pseudogene. This CDR3 contains 17 residues. CDR3 protein: CASSKRPLFSGANVLTF. The CDR3 nucleotides read TGTGCCAGCAGCAAAAGGCCGCTCTTCTCTGGGGCCAACGTCCTGACTTTC.

This clonotype was counted ten times or more. The chain employs TRBV4-1 and TRBJ2-2, with TRBD1 matching 7 bases. Germline CDR1 and CDR2: MGHRA and YSYEKL. The CDR3 covers 15 residues. J lost 1 base, V lost 3 bases, and 2 bases had no gene match. Written as DNA, the CDR3 is TGCGCCAGCAGCCAGCGACAGGGGAACACCGGGGAGCTGTTTTTT. Translated: CASSQRQGNTGELFF.

This clonotype was seen repeatedly, ten times or more. The rearrangement links TRBV27 to TRBJ2-2; 10 bases agree with TRBD2. The V gene's germline CDR1 is MNHEY and CDR2 SMNVEV (reference sequence). The CDR3 length is 14 residues. Trimming at V came to 7 bases and at J to 7 bases, leaving 6 bases not matched to a gene. CDR3 protein: CASKNGLADGELFF. The DNA of the CDR3 is TGTGCCAGCAAAAACGGACTAGCGGACGGGGAGCTGTTTTTT.